This T cell receptor beta chain emerged from a study of PD-1 blockade in classical Hodgkin lymphoma. Study-level results: In newly diagnosed patients, baseline TCR diversity was reportedly below that of healthy donors. At C4D1, TCR diversity had climbed significantly for CD4+ cells, though not for CD8+ cells. Complete responders matched newly diagnosed patients in baseline diversity.

V shed 5 bases and J 5 bases; nucleotides not matched to a gene: 6. The CDR3 loop spans 15 amino acids. Per germline, CDR1 GTSNPN and CDR2 SVGIG (reference sequence). A remark on this clone: Its antigen is still unknown.

The repertoire was sequenced with immunoSEQ multiplex PCR; TCRdb's copy has only in-frame clones and lacks some. The sample lists about 110,000 clones; about 88% were seen once. Autologous stem cell transplantation was followed by relapse in every patient, and brentuximab vedotin exposure varied. This sequence was found in a human donor with classical Hodgkin lymphoma. Source: peripheral blood mononuclear cells (PBMCs), taken before the second cycle of nivolumab. The rearrangement links TRBV30 to TRBJ2-1; 13 bases line up with TRBD2. The CDR3 region is CAWDQLAGGNNEQFF. DNA of the CDR3: TGTGCCTGGGACCAACTAGCGGGAGGGAACAATGAGCAGTTCTTC.